Listed here are 5 T cell receptor beta chains from one sample, sequenced in a study of cytomegalovirus exposure and HLA in healthy donors. Only in-frame clones appear in the TCRdb table, and some are missing; sequencing was by immunoSEQ multiplex PCR. This sample has 200,000 to 250,000 clones, with approximately 86% found just once. The sequenced sample consisted of PBMCs. The receptor set was obtained from a woman younger than 35 in good health and CMV-seronegative.

The sample holds a few counts of this clone. The chain joins TRBV19 to TRBJ2-7; TRBD2 matches 8 bases. The CDR3 length is 14 residues. V lost 5 bases to trimming and J lost 2 bases; unmatched junction nucleotides: 5. CDR1 LNHDA and CDR2 SQIVND come from the germline V gene (reference sequence). The CDR3 region has the DNA TGTGCCAGTAGTCTAACGGGACTAGCCTACGAGCAGTACTTC. Its protein is CASSLTGLAYEQYF.

This clone was observed once. The J gene is TRBJ1-2, the V gene TRBV6-6, with D possibly matching TRBD1 (5 bases). CDR3 length equals 15 residues. Germline CDR1 reads MNHNY; CDR2 reads SVGAGI (reference sequence). Trimming stripped 7 bases from V and 8 bases from J, with 23 bases between. The CDR3 nucleotides read TGTGCCAGCATAAATCCAAGACAGCCTGCCGGAGGCTACACCTTC. Its protein is CASINPRQPAGGYTF.

This chain uses TRBV7-9 with TRBJ2-3; perhaps TRBD2 as D (6 bases). Germline V gene data show CDR1 as SEHNR and CDR2 as FQNEAQ (reference sequence). The CDR3 is 14 amino acids. V lost 4 bases and J 3 bases, leaving 11 bases between the germline ends. The CDR3 bases are TGTGCCAGCAGCTCTTATGGGGGGACAGATACGCAGTATTTT. Encoded protein: CASSSYGGTDTQYF.

J is TRBJ2-3 and V is TRBV27; maybe TRBD1 (5 bases). Germline V gene data show CDR1 as MNHEY and CDR2 as SMNVEV (reference sequence). The CDR3 has 17 residues. The ends were cut back, 8 bases at V and 13 bases at J, with 34 bases in the middle. CDR3 nucleotides: TGTGCCAGCGGCCAGTACTCCCGTTTAATTAGCCTCACAGGCGAGTATTTT. This codes for CASGQYSRLISLTGEYF.

The CDR3 reads CSVGPDRGGYTF. CDR3 nucleotides: TGCAGCGTAGGCCCCGACAGGGGTGGCTACACCTTC. This chain connects TRBV29-1 to TRBJ1-2, with 8 bases that match TRBD1. Germline V lookup: CDR1 SQVTM, CDR2 ANQGSEA. This CDR3 region has 12 residues. Unmatched junction bases numbered 7, after V lost 6 bases and J lost 7 bases.